This TCR beta chain was documented in a study of blood T cells in healthy people across ages. Study-wide context: Researchers report that template switching captured about one barcoded beta molecule per two T cells.

Then a second PCR, running roughly 6 to 12 cycles, was carried out with a sample-barcoded 5' primer and a J-beta primer mix. One entry per CDR3 protein, called by TCRdb with MiXCR from the 5' RACE reads. The sample yields 780,000 or so distinct CDR3 sequences, approximately 53% seen once. This clonotype was seen once. The antigen is not known. The germline V gene encodes CDR1 SNHLY and CDR2 FYNNEI. The CDR3 contains 14 residues. Trimming cost V 4 bases and J 8 bases; bases outside gene matches: 6. Every participating donor contributed 8 to 10 milliliters of peripheral blood through a draw. Study findings and constraints: Both naive CD4+ cell counts and diversity were greater in long-lived donors than in aged donors. A roughly linear fall in TCR beta diversity per million T cells was seen with increasing age.

The sample consisted of blood. The rearrangement joins TRBV2 to TRBJ2-1, with 9 bases that match TRBD1. The sequence was collected from a man at least 80 years old in good health. In nucleotides, the CDR3 is TGTGCCAGCAGTGTATTACAGGGGGCCTATGAGCAGTTCTTC. Protein: CASSVLQGAYEQFF. The complete variable domain, with remaining parts taken from reference TRBV2 and TRBJ2-1, reads EPEVTQTPSHQVTQMGQEVILRCVPISNHLYFYWYRQILGQKVEFLVSFYNNEISEKSEIFDDQFSVERPDGSNFTLKIRSTKLEDSAMYFCASSVLQGAYEQFFGPGTRLTVL.